The next 18 T cell receptor beta chains were all read from a single sample in a study of T cells in Graves' hyperthyroidism and ophthalmopathy. The TCR beta CDR3 regions underwent amplification using RNA transcripts as the source. The HTBI set primed first-round TCR CDR3 RT-PCR. Each CDR3 protein is one row after TCRdb ran MiXCR on the multiplex PCR reads. Among 530,000 or so distinct CDR3 sequences listed, roughly a sixth were seen once. The sequenced sample consisted of blood. The receptors stem from a woman aged 18-29 years with Graves' ophthalmopathy.

This clonotype was counted ten times or more. The genes are TRBV6-1 and TRBJ1-2; maybe TRBD1 (6 bases). The CDR3 spans 16 residues. Germline V CDR1 and CDR2: MNHNS, SASEGT. The V end was cut by 5 bases, the J end by 2 bases, with 18 bases between. CDR3 protein: CASSYRPGQENYGYTF. The CDR3 nucleotides read TGTGCCAGCAGTTATCGGCCGGGACAAGAGAACTATGGCTACACCTTC.

The sample holds many counts of this clonotype. J is TRBJ2-1 and V is TRBV28, with 8 bases fitting TRBD2. CDR3 length equals 14 residues. After removal of 3 bases from V and 9 bases from J, the junction contained 7 bases not matched to a gene. CDR1 is MDHEN, CDR2 SYDVKM, per germline. CDR3 region: CASSLSGRTGEQFF. The CDR3 DNA is TGTGCCAGCAGTTTGAGCGGGAGAACGGGTGAGCAGTTCTTC. Full variable domain (outside the CDR3, taken from reference TRBV28 and TRBJ2-1): DVKVTQSSRYLVKRTGEKVFLECVQDMDHENMFWYRQDPGLGLRLIYFSYDVKMKEKGDIPEGYSVSREKKERFSLILESASTNQTSMYLCASSLSGRTGEQFFGPGTRLTVL.

The V call is TRBV7-9, the J call TRBJ1-2, with D uncertain. The V end lost 1 base, the J end lost 8 bases, and 11 bases lay between the germline ends. Germline V gene data show CDR1 as SEHNR and CDR2 as FQNEAQ (reference sequence). The CDR3 runs to 13 residues. The CDR3 is CASSLGVSGGYTF. CDR3 sequence (DNA): TGTGCCAGCAGCTTAGGGGTTTCTGGAGGCTACACCTTC.

There are many counts of this clonotype. The genes are TRBV3-1 and TRBJ1-2; the D gene is possibly TRBD1 (5 bases). This CDR3 region has 16 residues. V lost 3 bases and J lost 4, with 18 bases in between. Germline CDR1 and CDR2: LGHDT and YNNKEL (reference sequence). The CDR3 region has the DNA TGTGCCAGCAGCCACGATTACAGGTTTTCCTCCTATGGCTACACCTTC. The encoded protein is CASSHDYRFSSYGYTF.

V and J are TRBV5-5 and TRBJ2-1; 10 bases fit TRBD2. CDR3 size: 15 residues. V trimming: 7 bases; J trimming: 4 bases; junction bases outside the gene matches: 8. Germline assignment: CDR1 SGHKS and CDR2 YYEKEE (reference sequence). The CDR3 here is CASARAGGGYNEQFF. The DNA for the CDR3 is TGTGCCAGCGCAAGAGCGGGAGGGGGTTACAATGAGCAGTTCTTC.

This clonotype was counted only a few times. The V call is TRBV6-4, the J call TRBJ1-5; no clear D. The CDR3 contains 20 residues. Germline assignment: CDR1 MRHNA and CDR2 SNTAGT. V lost 2 bases and J lost 5, with 28 bases in between. The CDR3 DNA sequence: TGTGCCAGCAGTGACAGCCGACCGCGGTTGGTCCTTTTGAGTCATCAGCCCCAGCATTTT. Translated: CASSDSRPRLVLLSHQPQHF.

This clonotype was observed a few times. The gene calls are TRBV18 and TRBJ1-5; 8 nucleotides align to TRBD1. Looked up from germline, CDR1 is KGHSH and CDR2 is LQKENI. The CDR3 is made up of 13 amino acids. The J segment lost 8 bases and the V segment lost 3 bases, leaving 3 bases of the junction unmatched. CDR3 protein: CASSPDRVEPQHF. CDR3 in DNA: TGTGCCAGCTCACCGGACAGGGTCGAGCCCCAGCATTTT.

This clonotype was seen a single time. This rearrangement joins TRBV11-2 to TRBJ1-2; the match to TRBD1 covers 9 bases. This CDR3 region has 15 residues. The V segment lost 4 bases and the J segment 8 bases; nucleotides outside the gene matches: 11. CDR1 and CDR2 (germline): SGHAT, FQNNGV. The CDR3: CASSYQLGTGTGYTF. DNA of the CDR3: TGTGCCAGCAGCTACCAGCTAGGGACAGGGACCGGCTACACCTTC.

This chain joins TRBV29-1 and TRBJ1-4, with 8 bases identical to TRBD1. Germline assignment: CDR1 SQVTM and CDR2 ANQGSEA. Trimming at V came to 6 bases and at J to 6 bases, leaving 9 bases not matched to a gene. This CDR3 spans 14 amino acids. CDR3 sequence (DNA): TGCAGCGTCCTCTGGACAGGGAGGGATGAAAAACTGTTTTTT. Translated, it gives CSVLWTGRDEKLFF. Filled out from reference TRBV29-1 and TRBJ1-4, the complete variable domain reads SAVISQKPSRDICQRGTSLTIQCQVDSQVTMMFWYRQQPGQSLTLIATANQGSEATYESGFVIDKFPISRPNLTFSTLTVSNMSPEDSSIYLCSVLWTGRDEKLFFGSGTQLSVL.

J is TRBJ2-3 and V is TRBV6-2 or TRBV6-3; no clear D gene. V was pared by 0 bases and J by 5 bases, with 15 bases between. The CDR3 extends over 16 amino acids. Germline V lookup: CDR1 MNHEY, CDR2 SVGEGT. In DNA, the CDR3 is TGTGCCAGCAGTTACTCGTTCGGCGGCTCACGAGATACGCAGTATTTT. Protein: CASSYSFGGSRDTQYF.

Many counts were recorded for this clonotype. The rearrangement uses TRBV20-1 and TRBJ2-7; D remains unclear. The CDR3 is 14 residues long. V was trimmed by 3 bases and J by 2 bases, leaving 14 bases between them. The V gene's germline CDR1 is DFQATT and CDR2 SNEGSKA (reference sequence). Here the CDR3 reads CSASSPLVAYEQYF. In DNA, the CDR3 is TGCAGTGCTAGCAGCCCTCTGGTAGCCTACGAGCAGTACTTC.

The gene calls are TRBV7-3 and TRBJ2-2, with 12 bases fitting TRBD1. In germline, CDR1 is SGHTA, CDR2 FQGTGA. CDR3 length equals 17 residues. With V trimmed by 2 bases and J by 0 bases, 1 base remained unmatched. CDR3 sequence reads: CASSLGTGGANTGELFF. DNA of the CDR3: TGTGCCAGCAGCTTAGGGACAGGGGGCGCGAACACCGGGGAGCTGTTTTTT.

This clonotype was found many times. The chain employs TRBV6-5 and TRBJ1-2, with a tentative D call TRBD1 (5 bases). CDR1 is MNHEY, CDR2 SVGAGI, per germline. This CDR3 spans 14 amino acids. V lost 2 bases and J 6 bases, leaving 13 bases between the germline ends. The chain's CDR3 is CASSYRGPRDGYTF. The CDR3 DNA reads as TGTGCCAGCAGTTACAGGGGTCCGAGGGATGGCTACACCTTC.

This clonotype was seen more than once but under ten times. V and J are TRBV28 and TRBJ2-3, with 10 bases matching TRBD2. Germline V lookup: CDR1 MDHEN, CDR2 SYDVKM. Unmatched junction bases numbered 7, after V lost 6 bases and J lost 4 bases. The CDR3 sequence is 15 residues long. DNA for the CDR3: TGTGCCAGCAGACCTCTAGCGGGAGAAGCAGATACGCAGTATTTT. Encoded protein: CASRPLAGEADTQYF.

This clonotype was counted a few times. This chain joins TRBV6-1 and TRBJ1-5; possible D gene TRBD1, 5 bases. Trimming cost V 6 bases and J 3 bases, with 6 bases left between them. The CDR3 covers 12 residues. Germline-derived CDR1 and CDR2 are MNHNS and SASEGT. CDR3 sequence (DNA): TGTGCCAGCAGGGGGCTCAATCAGCCCCAGCATTTT. This codes for CASRGLNQPQHF.

This clonotype was counted ten times or more. The V and J genes are TRBV28 and TRBJ2-5; the D is unclear. The CDR3 extends over 14 amino acids. Germline V lookup: CDR1 MDHEN, CDR2 SYDVKM. V shed 8 bases and J shed 4 bases, with 17 bases lying between them. CDR3 residues: CASHGGVEVETQYF. The CDR3 nucleotides are TGTGCCAGCCACGGTGGGGTAGAAGTAGAGACCCAGTACTTC.

The gene calls are TRBV6-1 and TRBJ2-7; 7 nucleotides agree with TRBD1. The germline V gene encodes CDR1 MNHNS and CDR2 SASEGT. Trimming at V came to 6 bases and at J to 1 base, leaving 6 bases not matched to a gene. The CDR3 consists of 14 residues. CDR3 sequence reads: CASRHDRESYEQYF. CDR3 in DNA: TGTGCCAGCAGACATGACAGGGAGTCCTACGAGCAGTACTTC.

This clonotype was seen ten or more times. The chain has TRBV11-2 and TRBJ1-3; the D is unclear. Trimming left V 0 bases short and J 2 bases short, with 8 bases between. The V gene's germline CDR1 is SGHAT and CDR2 FQNNGV. This CDR3 spans 15 amino acids. CDR3 residues: CASSLEYAAGNTIYF. The CDR3 DNA reads TGTGCCAGCAGCTTAGAATATGCGGCTGGAAACACCATATATTTT.